This entry concerns a single T cell receptor (beta chain). V lost 4 bases and J 6 bases, leaving 5 bases between the germline ends. The CDR3 is 11 amino acids. Germline loops: CDR1 ENHRY, CDR2 SYGVKD. These data come from a study of blood T cell repertoires in COVID-19. About the research overall: Samples came from the United States, Italy and Spain, spanning acute and convalescent COVID-19. Nucleic acid was either cDNA or gDNA, and it came from T cells, B-cell-depleted T cells, or PBMCs.

Original data processing: Reference gene primer amplification in the assay estimated nucleated cell counts. Only in-frame clones appear in the TCRdb table, and some are missing; sequencing was by immunoSEQ multiplex PCR. For V, J and clone size, that table is used; D and trimming come from the DNA. The data hold 230,000 or so clones, with roughly nine tenths observed a single time. The source material was peripheral blood. This chain uses TRBV10-3 with TRBJ2-3; unclear D gene. This receptor was obtained from a woman between 40 and 55 years old who had recovered from COVID-19. The CDR3 nucleotides are TGTGCCATCAGTGTGGAGGATACGCAGTATTTT. Translated, it gives CAISVEDTQYF.